The rows below give T cell receptor beta chains drawn from one sample of a study of spatial heterogeneity in lung cancer. TCRdb called the 5' RACE reads again in MiXCR, with one record for every CDR3 protein. Seen here are about 10,000 distinct CDR3 sequences, roughly 4.2% observed once, and the top ten hold over 6.5%. The sequenced sample was normal lung tissue next to the tumor, obtained at surgery. These TCRs come from a male donor with early-stage non-small cell lung cancer. The CDR3 runs from the conserved cysteine through the conserved F or W. The order of the fields is V gene, clone size, D gene, J gene, CDR3 DNA, CDR3 protein. A D gene is named only where the DNA matches it firmly. A row's size may be missing; if present it is once, few, many or a size class.

v_call: TRBV27; clone_size: many; d_call: NA; j_call: TRBJ1-5; cdr3_nt: TGTGCCAGCAGGATGACACGCATCCAGCCCCAGCATTTT; cdr3_aa: CASRMTRIQPQHF
v_call: TRBV6-5; clone_size: medium-sized; d_call: NA; j_call: TRBJ1-4; cdr3_nt: TGTGCCAGCAGGACCTCTAATGAAAAACTGTTTTTT; cdr3_aa: CASRTSNEKLFF
v_call: TRBV30; clone_size: many; d_call: TRBD1; j_call: TRBJ2-6; cdr3_nt: TGTGCCTGGAGTGTTTTCCTCTCGACAGGGGCTGGGGCCAACGTCCTGACTTTC; cdr3_aa: CAWSVFLSTGAGANVLTF
v_call: TRBV29-1; clone_size: few; d_call: NA; j_call: TRBJ2-2; cdr3_nt: TGCAGCGGTGGGGGACATAACACCGGGGAGCTGTTTTTT; cdr3_aa: CSGGGHNTGELFF
v_call: TRBV9; clone_size: many; d_call: TRBD2; j_call: TRBJ2-2; cdr3_nt: TGTGCCAGCAGCCTTCGAGCGGGAGGGGCTCCGAACACCGGGGAGCTGTTTTTT; cdr3_aa: CASSLRAGGAPNTGELFF
v_call: TRBV27; clone_size: medium-sized; d_call: NA; j_call: TRBJ1-1; cdr3_nt: TGTGCCAGCAGTTTGTCCGGGACAATGACTGAAGCTTTCTTT; cdr3_aa: CASSLSGTMTEAFF
v_call: TRBV20-1; clone_size: many; d_call: NA; j_call: TRBJ2-3; cdr3_nt: TGCAGTGCTAGACTGGGGGCCGATACGCAGTATTTT; cdr3_aa: CSARLGADTQYF
v_call: TRBV2; clone_size: many; d_call: NA; j_call: TRBJ1-2; cdr3_nt: TGTGCCAGCAGTTTCAGGAGGGGGTCAATTCAGGGCTACACCTTC; cdr3_aa: CASSFRRGSIQGYTF
v_call: TRBV19; clone_size: many; d_call: TRBD1; j_call: TRBJ2-7; cdr3_nt: TGTGCCAGTAGTGCCCCCTGGGACAGGAACTACGAGCAGTACTTC; cdr3_aa: CASSAPWDRNYEQYF
v_call: TRBV5-1; clone_size: many; d_call: TRBD1; j_call: TRBJ1-2; cdr3_nt: TGCGCCAGCAGCTTGACAGGGGAGTATGGCTACACCTTC; cdr3_aa: CASSLTGEYGYTF
v_call: TRBV5-1; clone_size: many; d_call: NA; j_call: TRBJ2-3; cdr3_nt: TGCGCCAGCAGCTTGGGGAGCACAGATACGCAGTATTTT; cdr3_aa: CASSLGSTDTQYF
v_call: TRBV3-1; clone_size: many; d_call: NA; j_call: TRBJ2-7; cdr3_nt: TGTGCCAGCAGCCAAGACAGGGGCTACGAGCAGTACTTC; cdr3_aa: CASSQDRGYEQYF
v_call: TRBV7-2; clone_size: NA; d_call: TRBD2; j_call: TRBJ2-1; cdr3_nt: TGTGCCAGCAGCTTTGGACTAGGGTATGAGCAGTTCTTC; cdr3_aa: CASSFGLGYEQFF
v_call: TRBV12-3/TRBV12-4; clone_size: many; d_call: TRBD2; j_call: TRBJ2-7; cdr3_nt: TGTGCCAGCAGTCTACTTCGGGGGGCCTACGAGCAGTACTTC; cdr3_aa: CASSLLRGAYEQYF
v_call: TRBV11-2; clone_size: NA; d_call: TRBD1; j_call: TRBJ2-3; cdr3_nt: TGTGCCAGCAGCCTCGGACAGGGGCCCTTTTCAGATACGCAGTATTTT; cdr3_aa: CASSLGQGPFSDTQYF
v_call: TRBV20-1; clone_size: medium-sized; d_call: NA; j_call: TRBJ1-2; cdr3_nt: TGCAGTGCGGAGGGAGGGAAGGATGGCTACACCTTC; cdr3_aa: CSAEGGKDGYTF
v_call: TRBV12-3/TRBV12-4; clone_size: many; d_call: TRBD2; j_call: TRBJ2-3; cdr3_nt: TGTGCCAGCAGTTTAGCGGGTAGCGGGAGTCTGGGAGATACGCAGTATTTT; cdr3_aa: CASSLAGSGSLGDTQYF
v_call: TRBV6-1; clone_size: many; d_call: NA; j_call: TRBJ2-2; cdr3_nt: TGTGCCAGCAGTGAACGACTGTCTGCCGTCGGGGAAGAGCTGTTTTTT; cdr3_aa: CASSERLSAVGEELFF
v_call: TRBV7-9; clone_size: medium-sized; d_call: TRBD2; j_call: TRBJ2-1; cdr3_nt: TGTGCCAGCAGTTTGGGACTAGCGGGAGTGAATGAGCAGTTCTTC; cdr3_aa: CASSLGLAGVNEQFF
v_call: TRBV7-9; clone_size: medium-sized; d_call: NA; j_call: TRBJ2-3; cdr3_nt: TGTGCCAGCAGCTTATTAGAGTCGGCGACAGATACGCAGTATTTT; cdr3_aa: CASSLLESATDTQYF
v_call: TRBV6-2/TRBV6-3; clone_size: few; d_call: NA; j_call: TRBJ1-5; cdr3_nt: TGTGCCAGCAGTTATCAAGGACAGCAGCCCCAGCATTTT; cdr3_aa: CASSYQGQQPQHF
v_call: TRBV29-1; clone_size: many; d_call: NA; j_call: TRBJ1-2; cdr3_nt: TGCAGTACGGGGGCGGACTATGGCTACACCTTC; cdr3_aa: CSTGADYGYTF
v_call: TRBV10-2; clone_size: NA; d_call: TRBD2; j_call: TRBJ2-3; cdr3_nt: TGCGCCAGCAGAGGGACTAGCGGGGGATCCACAGATACGCAGTATTTT; cdr3_aa: CASRGTSGGSTDTQYF
v_call: TRBV28; clone_size: many; d_call: TRBD1; j_call: TRBJ1-6; cdr3_nt: TGTGCCAGCAAAGAGGGGGCCTCCTATAATTCACCCCTCCACTTT; cdr3_aa: CASKEGASYNSPLHF
v_call: TRBV20-1; clone_size: many; d_call: NA; j_call: TRBJ1-1; cdr3_nt: TGCAGTGCTAGAGGTGGGGGACAAAACACTGAAGCTTTCTTT; cdr3_aa: CSARGGGQNTEAFF
v_call: TRBV2; clone_size: medium-sized; d_call: NA; j_call: TRBJ1-2; cdr3_nt: TGTGCCAGCAGTGAAGCTGTGGGGGGCATCTATGGCTACACCTTC; cdr3_aa: CASSEAVGGIYGYTF
v_call: TRBV7-9; clone_size: many; d_call: TRBD1; j_call: TRBJ2-7; cdr3_nt: TGTGCCAGCAGCTCAGGGACAGTTGTCAACGAGCAGTACTTC; cdr3_aa: CASSSGTVVNEQYF
v_call: TRBV5-1; clone_size: few; d_call: TRBD1; j_call: TRBJ1-2; cdr3_nt: TGCGCCAGCAGGCAACAACAGGGGGGAGCCTATGGCTACACCTTC; cdr3_aa: CASRQQQGGAYGYTF
v_call: TRBV5-1; clone_size: many; d_call: NA; j_call: TRBJ2-1; cdr3_nt: TGCGCCAGCAGCTTGTTGGGTCCCTCCGATGAGCAGTTCTTC; cdr3_aa: CASSLLGPSDEQFF